Sequencing of this TCR beta chain was carried out in a study of T cells in Graves' hyperthyroidism and ophthalmopathy. Points from the study as a whole: A model of 13 V-J pairs discriminated ophthalmopathy from stable hyperthyroidism.

Regions amplified from RNA transcripts were the TCR beta CDR3 regions. HTBI primers were employed in a first-round RT-PCR of the TCR CDR3. TCRdb reanalysed the multiplex PCR reads using MiXCR and keeps one entry per CDR3 protein. Of more than 300,000 distinct CDR3 sequences in the sample, 17% were seen once. The diagnoses drew upon clinical symptoms, serum thyroxine and TRAb, thyroid ultrasound and orbital computed tomography. First hyperthyroidism diagnosis is when the blood sample was obtained, before any ophthalmopathy symptoms. Germline lookup yields CDR1 MNHNY and CDR2 SVGAGI (reference sequence). Trimming cost V 0 bases and J 8 bases, with 16 bases left between them. CDR3 length equals 15 residues. This clonotype came up many times. The antigen remains undetermined.

The rearrangement links TRBV6-6 to TRBJ1-2, with D possibly being TRBD1 (6 bases). The sequencing sample was made of blood. The sequence was collected from a young woman with Graves' hyperthyroidism that later progressed to Graves' ophthalmopathy. CDR3 loop: CASSYSRQARVGYTF. In DNA, the CDR3 is TGTGCCAGCAGTTACTCCCGACAGGCTAGGGTCGGCTACACCTTC.